The entry that follows covers one T cell receptor beta chain sequence. What it binds is not known. Patients had blood sampled at baseline and again on cycle 4 day 1 and cycle 7 day 1. Sequencing was performed with immunoSEQ multiplex PCR; in TCRdb, only in-frame clones are kept and a portion is missing. The sample holds roughly 80,000 clones, just over 85% seen once. With V trimmed by 2 bases and J by 3 bases, 6 bases remained unmatched. The CDR3 contains 16 residues. Looked up from germline, CDR1 is LNHDA and CDR2 is SQIVND (reference sequence). This entry comes from a study of OX40 agonist ivuxolimab in advanced cancers. Study background: Cancers in dose escalation were hepatocellular, melanoma, renal cell and head and neck. Study-level points and caveats: Clones of CD4+ and CD8+ blood T cells grew by week 6 at doses of 0.1 to 3.0 mg/kg. Researchers did not determine the expanded peripheral T cells' antigen specificity.

The sequencing used CD4+ or CD8+ T cells sorted from blood, collected in a trial of the OX40 agonist ivuxolimab. This clonotype was obtained from an adult with an advanced solid tumor such as melanoma, head and neck, liver or kidney cancer. The chain employs TRBV19 and TRBJ2-2; TRBD1 agrees at 7 bases. The CDR3 region is CASSILSGGDTGELFF. The CDR3 DNA reads as TGTGCCAGTAGTATACTGTCAGGGGGTGACACCGGGGAGCTGTTTTTT.